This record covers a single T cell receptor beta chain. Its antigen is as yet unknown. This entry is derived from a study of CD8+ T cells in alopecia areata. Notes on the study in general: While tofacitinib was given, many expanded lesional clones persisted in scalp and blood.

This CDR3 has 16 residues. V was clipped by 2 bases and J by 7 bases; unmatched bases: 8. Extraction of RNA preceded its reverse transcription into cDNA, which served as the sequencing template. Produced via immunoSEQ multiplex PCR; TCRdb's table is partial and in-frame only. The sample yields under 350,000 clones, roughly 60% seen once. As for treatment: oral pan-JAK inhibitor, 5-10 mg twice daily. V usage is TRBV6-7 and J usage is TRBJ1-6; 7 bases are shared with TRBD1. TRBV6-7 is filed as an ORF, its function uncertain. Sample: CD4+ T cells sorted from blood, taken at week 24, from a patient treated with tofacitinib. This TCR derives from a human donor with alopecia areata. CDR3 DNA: TGTGCCAGCAGTTACCGGACAGGCCTCCTCAATTCACCCCTCCACTTT. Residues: CASSYRTGLLNSPLHF.